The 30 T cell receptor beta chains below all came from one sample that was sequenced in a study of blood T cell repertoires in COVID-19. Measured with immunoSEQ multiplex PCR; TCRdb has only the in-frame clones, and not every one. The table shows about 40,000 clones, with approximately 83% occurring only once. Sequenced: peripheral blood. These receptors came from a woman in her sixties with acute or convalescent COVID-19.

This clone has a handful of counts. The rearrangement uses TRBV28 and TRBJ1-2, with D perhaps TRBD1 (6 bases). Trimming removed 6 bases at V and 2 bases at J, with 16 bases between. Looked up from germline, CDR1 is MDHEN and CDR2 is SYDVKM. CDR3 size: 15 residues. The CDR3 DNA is TGTGCCAGCAGGAGCCCAGACAGGTCAAACTATGGCTACACCTTC. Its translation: CASRSPDRSNYGYTF.

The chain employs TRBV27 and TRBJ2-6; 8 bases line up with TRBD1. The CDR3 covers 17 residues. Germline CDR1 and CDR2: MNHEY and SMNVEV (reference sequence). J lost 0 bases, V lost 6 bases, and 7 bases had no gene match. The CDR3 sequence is CASRKGQASSGANVLTF. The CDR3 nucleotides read TGTGCCAGCAGGAAGGGACAGGCCTCCTCTGGGGCCAACGTCCTGACTTTC.

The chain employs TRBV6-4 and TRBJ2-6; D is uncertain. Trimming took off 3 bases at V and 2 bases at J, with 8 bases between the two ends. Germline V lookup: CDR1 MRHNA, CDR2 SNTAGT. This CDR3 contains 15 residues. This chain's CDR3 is CASSDSGTGANVLTF. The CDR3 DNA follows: TGTGCCAGCAGTGATTCAGGTACTGGGGCCAACGTCCTGACTTTC.

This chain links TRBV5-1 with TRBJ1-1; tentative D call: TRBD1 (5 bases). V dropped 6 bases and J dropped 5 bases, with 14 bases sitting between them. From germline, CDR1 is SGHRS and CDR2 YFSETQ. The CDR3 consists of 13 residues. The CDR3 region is CASTAQGSTEAFF. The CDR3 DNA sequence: TGCGCCAGCACGGCTCAGGGAAGTACTGAAGCTTTCTTT.

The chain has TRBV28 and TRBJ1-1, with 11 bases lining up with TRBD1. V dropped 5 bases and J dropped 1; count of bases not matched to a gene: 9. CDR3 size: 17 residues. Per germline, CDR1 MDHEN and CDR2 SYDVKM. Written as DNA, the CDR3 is TGTGCCAGCAGTAATTCGTTAGGGACAGGGGGGAACACTGAAGCTTTCTTT. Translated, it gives CASSNSLGTGGNTEAFF.

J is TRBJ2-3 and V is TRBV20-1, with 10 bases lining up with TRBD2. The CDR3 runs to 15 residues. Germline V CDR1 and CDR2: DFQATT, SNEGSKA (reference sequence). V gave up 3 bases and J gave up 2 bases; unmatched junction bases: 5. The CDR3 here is CSASERGGATDTQYF. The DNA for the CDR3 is TGCAGTGCTAGTGAGCGGGGGGGTGCCACAGATACGCAGTATTTT.

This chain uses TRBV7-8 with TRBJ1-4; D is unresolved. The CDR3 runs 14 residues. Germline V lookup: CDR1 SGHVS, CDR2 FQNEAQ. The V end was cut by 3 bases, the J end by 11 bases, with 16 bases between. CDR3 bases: TGTGCCAGCAGCTTTGCGTCTGAGAAGTGGAAACTGTTTTTT. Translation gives CASSFASEKWKLFF. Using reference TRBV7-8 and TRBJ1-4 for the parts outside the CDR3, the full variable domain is GAGVSQSPRYKVAKRGQDVALRCDPISGHVSLFWYQQALGQGPEFLTYFQNEAQLDKSGLPSDRFFAERPEGSVSTLKIQRTQQEDSAVYLCASSFASEKWKLFFGSGTQLSVL.

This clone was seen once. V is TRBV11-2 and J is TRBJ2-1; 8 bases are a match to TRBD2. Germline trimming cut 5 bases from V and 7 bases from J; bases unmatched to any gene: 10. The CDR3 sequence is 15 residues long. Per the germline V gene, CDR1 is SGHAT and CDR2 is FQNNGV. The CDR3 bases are TGTGCCAGCAGCCTCGAGCCTGGACTAGCAAATGAGCAGTTCTTC. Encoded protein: CASSLEPGLANEQFF.

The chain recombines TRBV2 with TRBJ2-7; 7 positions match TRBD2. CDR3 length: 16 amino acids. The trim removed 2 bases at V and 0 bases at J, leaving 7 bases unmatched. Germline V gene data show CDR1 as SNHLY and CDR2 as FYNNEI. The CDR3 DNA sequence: TGTGCCAGCAGTGAATTCCTAAGCGGGGCCTCCTACGAGCAGTACTTC. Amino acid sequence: CASSEFLSGASYEQYF. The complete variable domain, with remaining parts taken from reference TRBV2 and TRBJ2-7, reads EPEVTQTPSHQVTQMGQEVILRCVPISNHLYFYWYRQILGQKVEFLVSFYNNEISEKSEIFDDQFSVERPDGSNFTLKIRSTKLEDSAMYFCASSEFLSGASYEQYFGPGTRLTVT.

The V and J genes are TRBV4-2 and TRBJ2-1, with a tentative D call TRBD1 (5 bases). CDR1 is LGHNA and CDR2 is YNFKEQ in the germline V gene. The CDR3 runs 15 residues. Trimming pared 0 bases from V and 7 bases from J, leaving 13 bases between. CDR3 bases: TGTGCCAGCAGCCAAGATCCAGGGTACGATAATGAGCAGTTCTTC. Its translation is CASSQDPGYDNEQFF.

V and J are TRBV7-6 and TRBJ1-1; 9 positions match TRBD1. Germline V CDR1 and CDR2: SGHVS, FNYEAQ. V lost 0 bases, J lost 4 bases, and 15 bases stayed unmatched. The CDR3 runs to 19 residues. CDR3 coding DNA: TGTGCCAGCAGCTTAGCGCCGGGACAGGGTTTTCAGGATTTCACTGAAGCTTTCTTT. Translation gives CASSLAPGQGFQDFTEAFF.

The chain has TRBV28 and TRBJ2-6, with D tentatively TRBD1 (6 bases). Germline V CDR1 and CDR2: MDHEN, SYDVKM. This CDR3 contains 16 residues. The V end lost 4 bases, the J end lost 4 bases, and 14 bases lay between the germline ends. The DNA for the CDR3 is TGTGCCAGCAGTTCCTACAGGGTGACCGGGGCCAACGTCCTGACTTTC. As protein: CASSSYRVTGANVLTF.

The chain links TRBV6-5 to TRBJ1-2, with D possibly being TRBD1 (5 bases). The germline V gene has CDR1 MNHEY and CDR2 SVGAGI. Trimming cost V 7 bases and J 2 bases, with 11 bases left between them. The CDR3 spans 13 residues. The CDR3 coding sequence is TGTGCCAGCACCACCTCAGGGAACTATGGCTACACCTTC. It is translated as CASTTSGNYGYTF.

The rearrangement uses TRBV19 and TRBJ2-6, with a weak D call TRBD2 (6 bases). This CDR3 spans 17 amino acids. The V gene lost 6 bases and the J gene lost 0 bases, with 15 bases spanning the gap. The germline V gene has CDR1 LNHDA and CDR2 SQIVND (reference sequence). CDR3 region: CASSNTRGSSGANVLTF. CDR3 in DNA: TGTGCCAGTAGCAATACCCGGGGGAGCTCTGGGGCCAACGTCCTGACTTTC.

The CDR3 is CASSVAGTVQETQYF. Written as DNA, the CDR3 is TGTGCCAGCAGCGTTGCCGGGACAGTCCAAGAGACCCAGTACTTC. The rearrangement joins TRBV7-9 to TRBJ2-5; 7 bases fit TRBD1. CDR1 SEHNR and CDR2 FQNEAQ come from the germline V gene (reference sequence). The ends lost 5 bases at V and 1 base at J; junction bases unmatched: 7. The CDR3 spans 15 residues.

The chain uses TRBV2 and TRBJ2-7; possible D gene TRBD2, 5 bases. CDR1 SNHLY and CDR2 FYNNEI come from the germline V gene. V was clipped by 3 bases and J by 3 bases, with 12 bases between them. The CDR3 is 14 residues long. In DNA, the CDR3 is TGTGCCAGCAGTGACGGGAATCAAGTCTACGAGCAGTACTTC. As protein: CASSDGNQVYEQYF.

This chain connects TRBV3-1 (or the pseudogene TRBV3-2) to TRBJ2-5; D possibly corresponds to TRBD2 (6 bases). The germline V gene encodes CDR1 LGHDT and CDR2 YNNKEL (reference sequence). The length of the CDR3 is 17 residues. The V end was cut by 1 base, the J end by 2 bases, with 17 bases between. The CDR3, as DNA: TGTGCCAGCAGCCAAGCTCGTGATGGGACTGGACAAGAGACCCAGTACTTC. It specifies CASSQARDGTGQETQYF.

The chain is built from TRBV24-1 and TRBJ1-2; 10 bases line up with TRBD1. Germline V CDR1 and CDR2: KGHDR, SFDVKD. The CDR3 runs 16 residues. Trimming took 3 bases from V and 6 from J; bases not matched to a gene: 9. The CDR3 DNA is TGTGCCACCAGTGATCCGGGACAGGGGAGGACTAATGGCTACACCTTC. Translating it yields CATSDPGQGRTNGYTF.

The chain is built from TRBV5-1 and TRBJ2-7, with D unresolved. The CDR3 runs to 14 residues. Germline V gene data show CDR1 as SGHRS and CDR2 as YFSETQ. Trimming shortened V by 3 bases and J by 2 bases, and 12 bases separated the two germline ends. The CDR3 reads CASSSPEFPYEQYF. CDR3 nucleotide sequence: TGCGCCAGCAGCTCCCCAGAATTCCCCTACGAGCAGTACTTC.

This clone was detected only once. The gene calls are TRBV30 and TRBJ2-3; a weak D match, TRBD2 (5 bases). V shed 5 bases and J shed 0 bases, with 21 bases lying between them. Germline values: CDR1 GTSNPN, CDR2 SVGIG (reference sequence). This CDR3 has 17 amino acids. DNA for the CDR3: TGTGCCTGGGCCGCGGGTAAGCGGAAAACGAGCACAGATACGCAGTATTTT. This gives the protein CAWAAGKRKTSTDTQYF. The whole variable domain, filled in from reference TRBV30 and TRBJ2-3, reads SQTIHQWPATLVQPVGSPLSLECTVEGTSNPNLYWYRQAAGRGLQLLFYSVGIGQISSEVPQNLSASRPQDRQFILSSKKLLLSDSGFYLCAWAAGKRKTSTDTQYFGPGTRLTVL.

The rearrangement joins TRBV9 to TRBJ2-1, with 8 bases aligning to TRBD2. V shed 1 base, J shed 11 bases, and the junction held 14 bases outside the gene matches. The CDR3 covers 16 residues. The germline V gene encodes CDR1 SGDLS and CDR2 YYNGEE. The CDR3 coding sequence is TGTGCCAGCAGCGTATGGCGCCAGCGGGAGATGGAGAAGCAGTTCTTC. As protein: CASSVWRQREMEKQFF.

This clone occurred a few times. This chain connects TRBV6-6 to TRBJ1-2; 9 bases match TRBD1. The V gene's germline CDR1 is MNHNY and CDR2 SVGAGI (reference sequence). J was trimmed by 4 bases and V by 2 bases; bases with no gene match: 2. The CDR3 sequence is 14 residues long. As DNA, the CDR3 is TGTGCCAGCAGTTACCTGACAGGGGGCTATGGCTACACCTTC. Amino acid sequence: CASSYLTGGYGYTF.

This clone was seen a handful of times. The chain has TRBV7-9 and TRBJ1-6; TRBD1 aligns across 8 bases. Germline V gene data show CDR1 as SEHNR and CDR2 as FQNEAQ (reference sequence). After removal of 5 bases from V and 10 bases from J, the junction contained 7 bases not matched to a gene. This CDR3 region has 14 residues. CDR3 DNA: TGTGCCAGCAGCCAAGGACAGGGAAGGTCACCCCTCCACTTT. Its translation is CASSQGQGRSPLHF.

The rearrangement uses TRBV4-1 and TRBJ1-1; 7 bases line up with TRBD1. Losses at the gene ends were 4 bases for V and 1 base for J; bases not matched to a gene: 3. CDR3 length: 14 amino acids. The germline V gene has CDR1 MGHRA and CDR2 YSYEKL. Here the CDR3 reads CASSRGQPNTEAFF. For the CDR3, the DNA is TGCGCCAGCAGCCGGGGACAGCCGAACACTGAAGCTTTCTTT.

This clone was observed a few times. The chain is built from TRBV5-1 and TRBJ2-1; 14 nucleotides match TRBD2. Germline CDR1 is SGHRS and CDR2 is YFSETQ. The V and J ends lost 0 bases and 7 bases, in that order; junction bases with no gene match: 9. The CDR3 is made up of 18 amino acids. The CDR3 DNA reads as TGCGCCAGCAGCTTGGCTCCAATCGGGACTAGCGGGAGAAATGAGCAGTTCTTC. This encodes CASSLAPIGTSGRNEQFF. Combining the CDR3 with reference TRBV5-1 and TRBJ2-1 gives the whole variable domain KAGVTQTPRYLIKTRGQQVTLSCSPISGHRSVSWYQQTPGQGLQFLFEYFSETQRNKGNFPGRFSGRQFSNSRSEMNVSTLELGDSALYLCASSLAPIGTSGRNEQFFGPGTRLTVL.

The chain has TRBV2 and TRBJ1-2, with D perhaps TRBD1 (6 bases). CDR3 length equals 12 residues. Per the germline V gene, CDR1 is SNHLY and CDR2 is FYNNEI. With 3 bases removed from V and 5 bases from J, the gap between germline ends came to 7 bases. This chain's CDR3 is CASSDQGYGYTF. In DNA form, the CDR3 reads TGTGCCAGCAGTGACCAGGGGTATGGCTACACCTTC.

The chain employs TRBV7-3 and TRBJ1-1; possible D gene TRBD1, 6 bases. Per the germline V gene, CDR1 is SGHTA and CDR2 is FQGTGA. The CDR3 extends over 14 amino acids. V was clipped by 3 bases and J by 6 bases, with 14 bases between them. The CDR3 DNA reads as TGTGCCAGCAGCTTGGACACAGGGAGCGCTGAAGCTTTCTTT. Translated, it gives CASSLDTGSAEAFF.

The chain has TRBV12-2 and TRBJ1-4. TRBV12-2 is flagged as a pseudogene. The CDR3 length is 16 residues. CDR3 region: CASRTTRVGTNEKLFF. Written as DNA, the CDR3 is TGTGCAAGTCGCACAACGCGGGTCGGAACTAATGAAAAACTGTTTTTT.

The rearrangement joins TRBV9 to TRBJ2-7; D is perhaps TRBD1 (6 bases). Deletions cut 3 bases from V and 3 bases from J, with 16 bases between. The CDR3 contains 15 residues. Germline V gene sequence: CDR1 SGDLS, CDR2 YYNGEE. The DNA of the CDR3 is TGTGCCAGCAGCGCGGGCCCGGACAGTTACTACGAGCAGTACTTC. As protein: CASSAGPDSYYEQYF.

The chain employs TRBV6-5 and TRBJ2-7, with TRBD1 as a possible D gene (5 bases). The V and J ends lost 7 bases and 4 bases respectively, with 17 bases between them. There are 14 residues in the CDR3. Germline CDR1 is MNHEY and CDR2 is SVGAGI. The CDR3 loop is CASTGAGLLYEQYF. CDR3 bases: TGTGCCAGCACTGGGGCAGGTCTCTTATACGAGCAGTACTTC.